This TCR beta chain was retrieved from a study of vaccination effects on CD4 cells after COVID-19. Sequencing followed a ViraFEST assay step that expanded antigen-specific CD4+ T cells with viral peptide pools. CD4+ T cells were isolated after around 10 days of culture. Each participant was given two doses of one vaccine (BNT162b2 or mRNA-1273). Vaccine recipients lacked prior SARS-CoV-2 infection and had negative nucleocapsid antibodies. TCRdb's copy holds only in-frame clones and misses some; the assay was immunoSEQ multiplex PCR. Of around 81,000 clones listed, around 74% are singletons. Comment on this clone: The antigen remains unidentified.

Points from the study as a whole: Researchers report that only 1 of 255 vaccine-induced clones in healthy vaccinees cross-reacted with common cold coronaviruses.

The input for sequencing was CD4+ T cells from PBMCs cultured with HCoV-OC43 spike peptides, taken after COVID-19 vaccination. As to subset: HCoV-OC43 spike overlapping peptide pool stimulation. The sequence came from a human donor who received a COVID-19 vaccine.

In DNA form, the CDR3 reads TGTGCCAATTTTTCTGTCAGAAAACTGTTTTTT. This encodes CANFSVRKLFF. J is TRBJ1-4 and V is TRBV6-5; D not certain. The V gene's germline CDR1 is MNHEY and CDR2 SVGAGI. The CDR3 has 11 amino acids. V was trimmed by 10 bases and J by 10 bases, leaving 13 bases between them.